This T cell receptor (beta chain) was sequenced in a study of blood T cell repertoires in COVID-19. Study details: Acute and convalescent COVID-19 samples came from the United States, Italy and Spain. PBMCs, B-cell-depleted T cells, or T cells provided the cDNA or gDNA that made up the material.

Methods used by the authors: Reference gene primer amplification yielded estimated nucleated cell counts. The data were produced by immunoSEQ multiplex PCR, yet TCRdb's version contains in-frame clones alone and is incomplete. The V and J calls and clone size were taken over from that table, and D and trimming were inferred from the DNA. This table has 250,000 or so clones, 85% to 90% appearing once. The germline CDR1 and CDR2 sequences are SGHTA and FQGNSA. V lost 6 bases, J lost 5 bases, and 17 bases lay in between. The CDR3 spans 15 residues. V gene TRBV7-2 combines with J gene TRBJ2-1, with TRBD2 as a possible D gene (6 bases). This TCR was recovered from a man older than 75 with acute or convalescent COVID-19. The sample comprised peripheral blood. Here the CDR3 reads CASRYAGGKNNEQFF. The CDR3 DNA reads as TGTGCCAGCAGATATGCCGGCGGGAAAAACAATGAGCAGTTCTTC.